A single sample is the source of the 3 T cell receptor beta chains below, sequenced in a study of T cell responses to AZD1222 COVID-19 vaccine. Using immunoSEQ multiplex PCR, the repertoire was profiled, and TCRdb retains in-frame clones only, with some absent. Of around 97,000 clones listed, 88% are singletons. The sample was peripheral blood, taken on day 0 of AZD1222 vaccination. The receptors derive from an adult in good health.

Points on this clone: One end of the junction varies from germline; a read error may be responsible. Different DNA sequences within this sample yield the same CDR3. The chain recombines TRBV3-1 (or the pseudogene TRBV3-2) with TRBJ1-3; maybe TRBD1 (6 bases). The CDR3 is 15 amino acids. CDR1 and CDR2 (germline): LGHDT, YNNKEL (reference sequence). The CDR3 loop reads CASSQRTGTGNTIYF. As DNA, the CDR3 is TGTGCCAGTAGCCAGCGCACAGGGACTGGAAACACCATATATTTT.

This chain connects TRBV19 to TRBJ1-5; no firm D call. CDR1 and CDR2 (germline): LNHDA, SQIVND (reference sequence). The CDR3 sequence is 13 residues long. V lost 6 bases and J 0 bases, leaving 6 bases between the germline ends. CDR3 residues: CASRTDSNQPQHF. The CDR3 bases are TGTGCCAGTAGGACCGATAGCAATCAGCCCCAGCATTTT.

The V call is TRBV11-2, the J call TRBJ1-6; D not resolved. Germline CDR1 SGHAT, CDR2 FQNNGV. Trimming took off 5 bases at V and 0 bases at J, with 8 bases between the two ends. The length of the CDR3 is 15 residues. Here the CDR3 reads CASSPPSSYNSPLHF. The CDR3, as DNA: TGTGCCAGCAGCCCCCCGAGCTCCTATAATTCACCCCTCCACTTT.